A single count supports the clone carrying this T cell receptor (beta chain). The data belong to a study of blood T cell repertoires in COVID-19. About the study: T cells, B-cell-depleted T cells, or PBMCs provided the cDNA or gDNA that served as material.

Trimming at V came to 4 bases and at J to 0 bases, leaving 5 bases not matched to a gene. The CDR3 contains 16 residues. The germline V gene has CDR1 MDHEN and CDR2 SYDVKM. As originally analysed: Reference gene primer amplification gave estimated nucleated cell counts. The method was immunoSEQ multiplex PCR; TCRdb's version includes in-frame clones alone and lacks a portion of them. D and trimming come from the DNA, and the V and J calls and clone size come from that table. The sample shows approximately 120,000 clones, approximately 74% of them seen only once. Seattle patient enrollment occurred during active infection, with longitudinal follow-up thereafter.

The sequenced sample consisted of peripheral blood. The chain uses TRBV28 and TRBJ2-2; 7 bases are a match to TRBD2. This clonotype was obtained from an older man with COVID-19, enrolled during active disease. In DNA, the CDR3 is TGTGCCAGCAGTTCCTGGGACTACCCGAACACCGGGGAGCTGTTTTTT. Its translation is CASSSWDYPNTGELFF.